This T cell receptor (beta chain) emerged from a study of cytomegalovirus exposure and HLA in healthy donors. Study results and limitations: Another analysis was done later, and it associated more than 15,000 TCR beta sequences with HLA alleles at 0.05 false discovery rate. The later analysis indicated that the majority of CMV-associated TCR beta chains appeared HLA-restricted.

It was with 60 Vbeta and 13 Jbeta primers that the PCR ran. Produced via immunoSEQ multiplex PCR; TCRdb's table is partial and in-frame only. The repertoire holds about 260,000 clones, with roughly two thirds as singletons. As for this clone: Antigen unknown.

The CDR3 has 17 amino acids. Germline-derived CDR1 and CDR2 are SNHLY and FYNNEI. The trim removed 7 bases at V and 2 bases at J, leaving 16 bases unmatched. This chain joins TRBV2 and TRBJ2-5; 7 nucleotides line up with TRBD1. This TCR came from a female donor in good health and CMV-seronegative. Sequenced sample: PBMCs. The CDR3 region is CASTKTGSSTTQETQYF. The CDR3 DNA follows: TGTGCCAGCACCAAGACAGGGAGTTCGACGACTCAAGAGACCCAGTACTTC.